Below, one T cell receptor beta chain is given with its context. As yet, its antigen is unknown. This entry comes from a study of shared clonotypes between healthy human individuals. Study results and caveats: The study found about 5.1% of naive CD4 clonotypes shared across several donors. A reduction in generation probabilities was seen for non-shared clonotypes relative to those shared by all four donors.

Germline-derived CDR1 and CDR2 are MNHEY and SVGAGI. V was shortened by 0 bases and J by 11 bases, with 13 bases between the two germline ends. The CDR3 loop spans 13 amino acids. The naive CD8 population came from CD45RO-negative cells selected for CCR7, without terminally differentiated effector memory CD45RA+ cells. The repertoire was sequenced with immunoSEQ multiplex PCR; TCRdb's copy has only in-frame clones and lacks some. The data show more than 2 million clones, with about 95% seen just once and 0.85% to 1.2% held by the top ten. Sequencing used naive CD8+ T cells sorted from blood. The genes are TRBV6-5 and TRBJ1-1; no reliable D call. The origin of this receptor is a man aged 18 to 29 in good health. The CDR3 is CASSYSGKNSAFF. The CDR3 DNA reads TGTGCCAGCAGTTACTCCGGGAAAAATTCCGCTTTCTTT.